This is a list of T cell receptor beta chains from one sample in a study of PD-1 and CTLA-4 blockade in melanoma. The protocol was immunoSEQ multiplex PCR, while the TCRdb copy is restricted to in-frame clones and leaves out a portion. Of some 29,000 clones in the sample, approximately 88% were seen once. Sequenced material: CD8+ T cells from peripheral blood, taken before anti-PD-1 treatment. The source is a human donor with melanoma. CDR3s include the opening cysteine and the closing phenylalanine or tryptophan. D genes are given only for firm matches. Clone sizes are given selectively: once, few, many, or a class where the clone is expanded.

>TRBV6-5|NA|TRBD1|TRBJ2-3
CASSFTGDSTDTQYF
TGTGCCAGCAGCTTTACAGGGGATAGCACAGATACGCAGTATTTT
>TRBV7-9|NA|NA|TRBJ1-1
CASSSLAGNTEAFF
TGTGCCAGCAGCTCATTGGCCGGGAACACTGAAGCTTTCTTT
>TRBV10-3|NA|TRBD2|TRBJ2-7
CAISGGDSYEQYF
TGTGCCATCAGCGGGGGGGACTCCTACGAGCAGTACTTC
>TRBV30|NA|TRBD1|TRBJ2-7
CAWAGGAPHEQYF
TGTGCCTGGGCAGGGGGCGCCCCCCACGAGCAGTACTTC
>TRBV10-2|NA|NA|TRBJ2-1
CATLDPPYNEQFF
TGCGCCACCTTGGACCCGCCCTACAATGAGCAGTTCTTC
>TRBV29-1|NA|NA|TRBJ2-2
CSARGPSGELFF
TGCAGCGCCCGGGGACCGTCAGGGGAGCTGTTTTTT
>TRBV7-2|NA|TRBD2|TRBJ2-3
CASSLLAGARTDTQYF
TGTGCCAGCAGCCTCTTAGCGGGGGCCCGCACAGATACGCAGTATTTT
>TRBV24-1|NA|NA|TRBJ2-2
CATTRGNTGELFF
TGTGCCACCACTCGAGGGAACACCGGGGAGCTGTTTTTT
>TRBV30|NA|TRBD2|TRBJ2-7
CAWSGGLYEQYF
TGTGCCTGGAGTGGGGGACTATACGAGCAGTACTTC
>TRBV7-3|NA|NA|TRBJ2-2
CASSFDSSTGELFF
TGTGCCAGCAGCTTTGACAGTTCCACCGGGGAGCTGTTTTTT
>TRBV10-2|NA|TRBD1|TRBJ1-4
CASSENRGPTNEKLFF
TGCGCCAGCAGTGAGAACAGGGGTCCGACTAATGAAAAACTGTTTTTT
>TRBV15|NA|NA|TRBJ1-4
CATSRIKSRTSEKLFF
TGTGCCACCAGCAGAATAAAGTCCCGGACAAGTGAAAAACTGTTTTTT
>TRBV15|NA|TRBD2|TRBJ2-5
CATSSGSGRFSETQYF
TGTGCCACCAGCAGTGGGAGCGGGAGGTTTTCAGAGACCCAGTACTTC
>TRBV6-5|NA|NA|TRBJ2-3
CASSPIDRGADTQYF
TGTGCCAGCAGCCCGATTGATCGAGGGGCTGATACGCAGTATTTT
>TRBV3-1/TRBV3-2|NA|NA|TRBJ1-3
CASSQDQGKGLSGNTIYF
TGTGCCAGCAGCCAAGATCAGGGGAAAGGTCTCTCTGGAAACACCATATATTTT
>TRBV27|NA|NA|TRBJ2-6
CASSSIVITGSGANVLTF
TGTGCCAGCAGTTCTATCGTAATTACAGGGTCTGGGGCCAACGTCCTGACTTTC
>TRBV11-2|NA|NA|TRBJ2-7
CASSFGGGNYEQYF
TGTGCCAGCAGCTTTGGCGGAGGGAATTACGAGCAGTACTTC
>TRBV3-1/TRBV3-2|few|NA|TRBJ1-1
CASQGLTEAFF
TGTGCCAGCCAGGGCCTCACTGAAGCTTTCTTT
>TRBV27|NA|TRBD1|TRBJ1-1
CASSLWGQNEAFF
TGTGCCAGCAGTTTATGGGGACAGAACGAAGCTTTCTTT
>TRBV27|once|NA|TRBJ1-4
CASSPEAGGAFEKLFF
TGTGCCAGCAGTCCTGAAGCGGGGGGCGCCTTTGAAAAACTGTTTTTT
>TRBV30|NA|NA|TRBJ1-5
CAWSVGQADQPQHF
TGTGCCTGGAGTGTAGGTCAGGCTGATCAGCCCCAGCATTTT
>TRBV6-6|NA|NA|TRBJ2-1
CASSYAGNEQFF
TGTGCCAGCAGTTACGCGGGCAATGAGCAGTTCTTC
>TRBV9|NA|NA|TRBJ2-4
CASSVDGDLNIQYF
TGTGCCAGCAGCGTAGACGGGGACTTAAACATTCAGTACTTC
>TRBV28|NA|NA|TRBJ1-2
CASSPLYTSTETSNYGYTF
TGTGCCAGCAGTCCACTATACACTTCGACAGAGACCTCTAACTATGGCTACACCTTC
>TRBV7-9|NA|NA|TRBJ1-4
CASSDRDNYEKLFF
TGTGCCAGCAGCGACCGGGACAATTATGAAAAACTGTTTTTT
>TRBV29-1|NA|NA|TRBJ1-6
CSVACSPLHF
TGCAGCGTTGCCTGTTCACCCCTCCACTTT
>TRBV11-2|NA|NA|TRBJ2-5
CASSPWGREQETQYF
TGTGCCAGCAGTCCGTGGGGCAGAGAGCAAGAGACCCAGTACTTC
>TRBV28|NA|NA|TRBJ1-3
CASSLGNALANTIYF
TGTGCCAGCAGTTTAGGGAACGCATTAGCCAACACCATATATTTT
>TRBV7-3|NA|TRBD2|TRBJ2-5
CASSLKAGGGETQYF
TGTGCCAGCAGCTTAAAAGCGGGAGGAGGAGAGACCCAGTACTTC
>TRBV27|NA|TRBD2|TRBJ2-4
CASSQIAGGRAKNIQYF
TGTGCCAGCAGTCAGATAGCGGGAGGCCGCGCCAAAAACATTCAGTACTTC
>TRBV9|NA|NA|TRBJ2-2
CASSDLRDTPGGELFF
TGTGCCAGCAGCGACCTCCGGGACACCCCCGGCGGGGAGCTGTTTTTT
>TRBV4-2|few|TRBD2|TRBJ2-7
CASSQVRTSGDYEQYF
TGTGCCAGCAGCCAAGTTAGGACTAGCGGGGACTACGAGCAGTACTTC